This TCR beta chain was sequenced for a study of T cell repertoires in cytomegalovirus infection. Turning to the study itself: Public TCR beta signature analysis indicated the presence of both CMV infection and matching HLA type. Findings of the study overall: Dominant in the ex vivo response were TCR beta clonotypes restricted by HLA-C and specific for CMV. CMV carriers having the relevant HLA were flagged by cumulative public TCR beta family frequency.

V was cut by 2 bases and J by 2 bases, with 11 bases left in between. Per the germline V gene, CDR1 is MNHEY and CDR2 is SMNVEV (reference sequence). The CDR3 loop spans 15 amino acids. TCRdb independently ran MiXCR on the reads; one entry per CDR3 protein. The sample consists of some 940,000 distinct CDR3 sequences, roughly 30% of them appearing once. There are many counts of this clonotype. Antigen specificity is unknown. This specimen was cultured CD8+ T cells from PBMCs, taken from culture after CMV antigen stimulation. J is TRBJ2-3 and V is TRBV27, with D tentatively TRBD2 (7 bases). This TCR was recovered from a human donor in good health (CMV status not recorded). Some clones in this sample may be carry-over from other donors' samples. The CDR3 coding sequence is TGTGCCAGCAGTTTAGCGGGGGCGTACACAGATACGCAGTATTTT. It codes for CASSLAGAYTDTQYF.